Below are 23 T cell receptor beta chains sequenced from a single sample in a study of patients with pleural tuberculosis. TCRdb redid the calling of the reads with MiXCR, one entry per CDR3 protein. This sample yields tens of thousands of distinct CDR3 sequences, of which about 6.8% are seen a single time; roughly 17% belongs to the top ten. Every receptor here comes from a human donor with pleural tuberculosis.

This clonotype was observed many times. The CDR3 coding sequence is TGTGCCAGCAAGGGGGAGACCCAGTACTTC. This sequence encodes CASKGETQYF. This rearrangement joins TRBV28 to TRBJ2-5, with a possible D match to TRBD1 (5 bases). Germline assignment: CDR1 MDHEN and CDR2 SYDVKM. Trimming pared 7 bases from V and 5 bases from J, leaving 5 bases between. This CDR3 spans 10 amino acids.

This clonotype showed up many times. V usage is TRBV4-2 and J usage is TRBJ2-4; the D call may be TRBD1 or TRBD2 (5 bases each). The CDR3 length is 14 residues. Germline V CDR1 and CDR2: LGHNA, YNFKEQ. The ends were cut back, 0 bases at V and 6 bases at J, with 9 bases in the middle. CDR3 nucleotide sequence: TGTGCCAGCAGCCAAGATTGGGGGTTAAACATTCAGTACTTC. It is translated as CASSQDWGLNIQYF.

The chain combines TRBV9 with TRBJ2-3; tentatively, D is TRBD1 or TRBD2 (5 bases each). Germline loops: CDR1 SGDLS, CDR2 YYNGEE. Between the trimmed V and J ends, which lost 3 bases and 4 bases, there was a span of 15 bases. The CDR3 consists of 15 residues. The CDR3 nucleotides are TGTGCCAGCAGCGAACCCCGGGGCAGCTCAGATACGCAGTATTTT. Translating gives CASSEPRGSSDTQYF.

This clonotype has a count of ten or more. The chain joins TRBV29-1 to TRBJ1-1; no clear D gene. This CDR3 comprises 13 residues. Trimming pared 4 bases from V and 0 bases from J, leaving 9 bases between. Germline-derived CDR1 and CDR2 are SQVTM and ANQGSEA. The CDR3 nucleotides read TGCAGCGTTGTCGCGGCGTTGAACACTGAAGCTTTCTTT. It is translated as CSVVAALNTEAFF.

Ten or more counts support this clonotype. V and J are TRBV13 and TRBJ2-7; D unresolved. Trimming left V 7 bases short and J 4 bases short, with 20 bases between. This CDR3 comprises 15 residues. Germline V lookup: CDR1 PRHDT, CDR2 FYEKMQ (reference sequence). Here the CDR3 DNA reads TGTGCCAGCACCCCCAAGGCAAGGACGGAATACGAGCAGTACTTC. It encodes CASTPKARTEYEQYF. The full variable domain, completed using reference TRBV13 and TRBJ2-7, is AAGVIQSPRHLIKEKRETATLKCYPIPRHDTVYWYQQGPGQDPQFLISFYEKMQSDKGSIPDRFSAQQFSDYHSELNMSSLELGDSALYFCASTPKARTEYEQYFGPGTRLTVT.

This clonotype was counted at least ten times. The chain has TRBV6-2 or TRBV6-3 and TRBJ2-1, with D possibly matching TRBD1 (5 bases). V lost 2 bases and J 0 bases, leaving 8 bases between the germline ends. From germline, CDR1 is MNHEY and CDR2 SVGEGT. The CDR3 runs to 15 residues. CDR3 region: CASSYGQSSYNEQFF. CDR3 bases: TGTGCCAGCAGTTACGGACAAAGCTCCTACAATGAGCAGTTCTTC.

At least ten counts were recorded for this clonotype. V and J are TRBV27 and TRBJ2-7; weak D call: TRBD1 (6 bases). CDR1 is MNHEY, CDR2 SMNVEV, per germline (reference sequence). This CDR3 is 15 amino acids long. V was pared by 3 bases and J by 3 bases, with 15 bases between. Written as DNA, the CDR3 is TGTGCCAGCAGTTTTTCAGGGGCCAGAAGCTACGAGCAGTACTTC. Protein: CASSFSGARSYEQYF.

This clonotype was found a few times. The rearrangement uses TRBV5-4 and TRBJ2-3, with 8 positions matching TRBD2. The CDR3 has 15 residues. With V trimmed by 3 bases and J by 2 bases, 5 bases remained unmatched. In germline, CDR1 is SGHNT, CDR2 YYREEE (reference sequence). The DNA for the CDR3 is TGTGCCAGCAGCTCGATAGCGGGATCCACAGATACGCAGTATTTT. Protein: CASSSIAGSTDTQYF.

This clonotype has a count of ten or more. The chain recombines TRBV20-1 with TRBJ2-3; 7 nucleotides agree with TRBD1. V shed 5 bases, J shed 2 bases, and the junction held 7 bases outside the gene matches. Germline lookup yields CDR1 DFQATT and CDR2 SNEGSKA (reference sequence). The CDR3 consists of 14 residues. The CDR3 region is CSALSGGLTDTQYF. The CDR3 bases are TGCAGTGCTCTGTCAGGGGGTCTCACAGATACGCAGTATTTT.

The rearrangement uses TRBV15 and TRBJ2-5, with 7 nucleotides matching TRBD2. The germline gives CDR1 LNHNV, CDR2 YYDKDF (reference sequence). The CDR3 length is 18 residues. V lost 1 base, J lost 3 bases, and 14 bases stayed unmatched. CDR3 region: CATSRGTGARLAEETQYF. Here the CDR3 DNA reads TGTGCCACCAGCAGAGGAACCGGGGCTAGGCTAGCGGAAGAGACCCAGTACTTC.

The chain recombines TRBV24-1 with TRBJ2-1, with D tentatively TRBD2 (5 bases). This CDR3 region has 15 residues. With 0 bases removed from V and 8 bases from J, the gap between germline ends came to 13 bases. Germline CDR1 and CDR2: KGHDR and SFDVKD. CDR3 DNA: TGTGCCACCAGTGATTTGGAGGGAGCGGTACATGAGCAGTTCTTC. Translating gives CATSDLEGAVHEQFF.

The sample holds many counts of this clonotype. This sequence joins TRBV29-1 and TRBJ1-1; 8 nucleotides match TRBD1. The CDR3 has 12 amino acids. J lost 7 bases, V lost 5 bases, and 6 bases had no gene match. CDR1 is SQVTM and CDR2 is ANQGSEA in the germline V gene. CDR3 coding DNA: TGCAGCGTTAGACAGGGGTACGATGAAGCTTTCTTT. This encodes CSVRQGYDEAFF.

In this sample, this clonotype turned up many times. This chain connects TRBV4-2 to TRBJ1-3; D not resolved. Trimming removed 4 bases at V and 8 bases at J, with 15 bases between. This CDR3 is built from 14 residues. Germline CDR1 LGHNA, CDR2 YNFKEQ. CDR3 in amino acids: CASSPPQRVDTIYF. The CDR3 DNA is TGTGCCAGCAGCCCCCCTCAGAGAGTGGACACCATATATTTT.

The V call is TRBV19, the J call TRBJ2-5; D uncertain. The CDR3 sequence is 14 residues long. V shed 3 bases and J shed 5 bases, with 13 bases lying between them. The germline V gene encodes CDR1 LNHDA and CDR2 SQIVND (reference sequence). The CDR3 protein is CASSITHVGETQYF. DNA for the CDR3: TGTGCCAGTAGTATCACTCACGTGGGTGAGACCCAGTACTTC.

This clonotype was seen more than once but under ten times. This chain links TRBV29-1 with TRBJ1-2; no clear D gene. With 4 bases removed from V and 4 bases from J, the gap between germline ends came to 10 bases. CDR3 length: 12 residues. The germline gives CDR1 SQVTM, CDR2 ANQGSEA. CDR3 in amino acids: CSVVGLSYGYTF. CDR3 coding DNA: TGCAGCGTTGTAGGACTGTCCTATGGCTACACCTTC.

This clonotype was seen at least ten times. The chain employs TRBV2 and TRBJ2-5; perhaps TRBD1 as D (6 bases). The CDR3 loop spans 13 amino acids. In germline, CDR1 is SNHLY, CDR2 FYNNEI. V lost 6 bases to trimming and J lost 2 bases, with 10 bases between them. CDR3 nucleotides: TGTGCCAGCAGCCCCACAGGGCAAGAGACCCAGTACTTC. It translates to CASSPTGQETQYF. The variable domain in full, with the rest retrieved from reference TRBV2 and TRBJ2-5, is EPEVTQTPSHQVTQMGQEVILRCVPISNHLYFYWYRQILGQKVEFLVSFYNNEISEKSEIFDDQFSVERPDGSNFTLKIRSTKLEDSAMYFCASSPTGQETQYFGPGTRLLVL.

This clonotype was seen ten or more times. For the CDR3, the DNA is TGTGCCACCAGTGGAAAGGGTGACTGGGTCAATGAGCAGTTCTTC. It is translated as CATSGKGDWVNEQFF. This chain links TRBV24-1 with TRBJ2-1; D unclear. CDR3 size: 15 residues. V dropped 5 bases and J dropped 6 bases, with 16 bases sitting between them. Germline values: CDR1 KGHDR, CDR2 SFDVKD.

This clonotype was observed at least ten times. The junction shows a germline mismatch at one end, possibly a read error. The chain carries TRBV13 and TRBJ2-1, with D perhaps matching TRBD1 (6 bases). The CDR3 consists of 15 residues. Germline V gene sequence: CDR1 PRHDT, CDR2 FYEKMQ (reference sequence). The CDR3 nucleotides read TGTGCCAGCAGCCTAGGACAGAAGAACTACAATGAGCAGTTCTTC. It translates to CASSLGQKNYNEQFF.

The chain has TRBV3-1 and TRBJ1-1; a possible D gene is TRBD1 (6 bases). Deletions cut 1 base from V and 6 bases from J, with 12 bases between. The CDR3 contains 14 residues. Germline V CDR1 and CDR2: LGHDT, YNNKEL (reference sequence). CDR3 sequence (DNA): TGTGCCAGCAGCCAAGTCCACAGGGTTGCTGAAGCTTTCTTT. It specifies CASSQVHRVAEAFF. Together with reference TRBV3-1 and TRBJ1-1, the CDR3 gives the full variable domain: DTAVSQTPKYLVTQMGNDKSIKCEQNLGHDTMYWYKQDSKKFLKIMFSYNNKELIINETVPNRFSPKSPDKAHLNLHINSLELGDSAVYFCASSQVHRVAEAFFGQGTRLTVV.

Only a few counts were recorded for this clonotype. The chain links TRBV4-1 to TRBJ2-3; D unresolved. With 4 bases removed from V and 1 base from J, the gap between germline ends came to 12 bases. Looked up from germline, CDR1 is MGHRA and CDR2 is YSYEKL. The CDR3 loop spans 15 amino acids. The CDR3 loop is CASSPYGGGTDTQYF. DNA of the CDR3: TGCGCCAGCAGCCCGTACGGCGGAGGCACAGATACGCAGTATTTT.

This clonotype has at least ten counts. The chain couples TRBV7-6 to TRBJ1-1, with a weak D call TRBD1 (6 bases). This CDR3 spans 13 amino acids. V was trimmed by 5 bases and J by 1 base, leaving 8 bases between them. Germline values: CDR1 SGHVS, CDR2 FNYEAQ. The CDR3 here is CASSRQENTEAFF. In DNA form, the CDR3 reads TGTGCCAGCAGCCGACAGGAGAACACTGAAGCTTTCTTT.

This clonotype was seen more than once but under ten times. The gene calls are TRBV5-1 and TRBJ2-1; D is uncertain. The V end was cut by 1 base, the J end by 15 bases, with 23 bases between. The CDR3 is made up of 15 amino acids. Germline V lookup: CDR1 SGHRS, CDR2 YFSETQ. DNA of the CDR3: TGCGCCAGCAGCTTGTCCTCAGGCACAGATCATAGAAGGTTCTTC. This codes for CASSLSSGTDHRRFF.

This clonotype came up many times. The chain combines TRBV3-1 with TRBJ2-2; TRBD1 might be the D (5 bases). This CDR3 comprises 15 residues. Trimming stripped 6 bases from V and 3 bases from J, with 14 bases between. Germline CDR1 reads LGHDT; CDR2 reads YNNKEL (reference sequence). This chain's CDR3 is CASRNDSIYTGELFF. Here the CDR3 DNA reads TGTGCCAGCAGAAACGACAGTATTTACACCGGGGAGCTGTTTTTT.